This section outlines one T cell receptor beta chain sequence together with its context. What it recognizes is unknown. A read error is likely, as this CDR3 ends without the conserved phenylalanine or tryptophan. Primers for the PCR totalled 60 Vbeta and 13 Jbeta. TCRdb's table, derived via immunoSEQ multiplex PCR, lists solely in-frame clones and lacks some. The table lists about 160,000 clones, approximately 80% of them singletons, with roughly 10% in the top ten. This record belongs to a study of cytomegalovirus exposure and HLA in healthy donors. Study background: Roughly 85 million unique TCRs from HLA-typed donors were held in an early release of data. Study-wide points: Later on, an analysis found that several of the most significant clusters appeared to be linked to common viral pathogens, which included parvovirus B19.

CDR3 length: 13 residues. V was shortened by 6 bases and J by 8 bases, with 11 bases between the two germline ends. Germline CDR1 LNHDA, CDR2 SQIVND (reference sequence). Sequenced material: PBMCs. The sequence derives from a man aged 18 to 30 in good health and CMV-seropositive. The rearrangement joins TRBV19 to TRBJ1-6; D ambiguous. The chain's CDR3 is CASRNGDYSPLHL. The DNA of the CDR3 is TGTGCCAGTAGGAACGGGGATTATTCACCCCTCCACCTT.